This record looks at one TCR beta chain sequence and its context. Per the study methods: Nucleated cell counts were estimated from reference gene primer amplification. The method was immunoSEQ multiplex PCR; TCRdb's version includes in-frame clones alone and lacks a portion of them. D and trimming come from the DNA, and the V and J calls and clone size come from that table. The data show 210,000 or so clones, approximately 84% seen once. The source of the sample is a study of blood T cell repertoires in COVID-19. Study context: PBMCs, B-cell-depleted T cells, or T cells provided the cDNA or gDNA that made up the material.

CDR1 is LGHNA and CDR2 is YNFKEQ in the germline V gene. The V end lost 0 bases, the J end lost 3 bases, and 9 bases lay between the germline ends. The CDR3 totals 15 residues. The J gene is TRBJ1-3, the V gene TRBV4-2; a possible D gene is TRBD1 (6 bases). The TCR originated in a woman aged 50 to 65 with active or convalescent COVID-19. Sequencing was done on a sample of peripheral blood. The CDR3 region has the DNA TGTGCCAGCAGCCAAGATCACAGGGTTGGAAACACCATATATTTT. As protein: CASSQDHRVGNTIYF.